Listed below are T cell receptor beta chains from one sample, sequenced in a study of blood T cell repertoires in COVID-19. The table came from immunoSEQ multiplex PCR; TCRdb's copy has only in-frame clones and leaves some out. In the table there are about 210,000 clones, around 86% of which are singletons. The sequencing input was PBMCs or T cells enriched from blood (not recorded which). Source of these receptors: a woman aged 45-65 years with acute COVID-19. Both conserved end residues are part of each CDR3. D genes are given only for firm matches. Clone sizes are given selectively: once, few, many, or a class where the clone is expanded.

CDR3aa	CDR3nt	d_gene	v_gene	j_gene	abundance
CASSFLAGGGTDTQYF	TGTGCCAGCAGCTTTCTAGCGGGGGGCGGAACAGATACGCAGTATTTT	TRBD2	TRBV5-4	TRBJ2-3	NA
CASSPLAGWVGTDTQYF	TGTGCCAGCAGCCCTCTAGCGGGTTGGGTTGGCACAGATACGCAGTATTTT	TRBD2	TRBV9	TRBJ2-3	NA
CASRYGQTYEQYF	TGTGCCAGCAGATACGGACAGACCTACGAGCAGTACTTC	NA	TRBV28	TRBJ2-7	NA
CASSLVSLASGSTGELFF	TGTGCCAGCAGCTTAGTCTCTCTGGCTAGCGGGAGCACCGGGGAGCTGTTTTTT	TRBD2	TRBV7-6	TRBJ2-2	NA
CASRREVTADTQYF	TGCGCCAGCAGGAGGGAGGTAACCGCAGATACGCAGTATTTT	NA	TRBV5-1	TRBJ2-3	once
CASSVQGQSYEQYF	TGTGCCAGCAGCGTACAGGGGCAGTCCTACGAGCAGTACTTC	TRBD1	TRBV7-9	TRBJ2-7	NA
CASSLGATEAFF	TGTGCCAGCAGCTTAGGAGCGACTGAAGCTTTCTTT	NA	TRBV7-2	TRBJ1-1	once
CASSLSAGADYEQYF	TGTGCCAGCAGTTTATCAGCGGGAGCCGACTACGAGCAGTACTTC	TRBD2	TRBV27	TRBJ2-7	once
CASAIRDRTYSSYEQYF	TGTGCCAGCGCGATTCGGGACAGGACCTATAGCTCCTACGAGCAGTACTTC	TRBD1	TRBV2	TRBJ2-7	NA
CASGLQGTRNRGTEAFF	TGTGCTAGTGGTTTGCAGGGGACACGAAACCGGGGCACTGAAGCTTTCTTT	NA	TRBV12-5	TRBJ1-1	NA
CASSRDRAYEQYF	TGTGCCAGCTCCCGCGACAGGGCCTACGAGCAGTACTTC	TRBD1	TRBV18	TRBJ2-7	NA
CASSQGGEGLRNQPQHF	TGTGCCAGCAGCCAAGGAGGGGAGGGTCTGAGGAATCAGCCCCAGCATTTT	NA	TRBV3-1/TRBV3-2	TRBJ1-5	NA
CASSFTLLSPTGRNEQYF	TGCGCCAGCAGCTTCACCCTGCTCTCTCCGACAGGGCGGAACGAGCAGTACTTC	TRBD1	TRBV5-1	TRBJ2-7	NA
CASSQDYGVNSPLHF	TGCGCCAGCAGCCAAGATTACGGGGTCAATTCACCCCTCCACTTT	NA	TRBV4-3	TRBJ1-6	NA
CSVGHLQGANTEAFF	TGCAGCGTTGGACACCTTCAGGGGGCAAACACTGAAGCTTTCTTT	TRBD1	TRBV29-1	TRBJ1-1	NA
CASSTEEGSGNTIYF	TGTGCCAGCAGCACTGAGGAGGGTTCAGGAAACACCATATATTTT	NA	TRBV21-1	TRBJ1-3	NA
CASSPQGQGIRDTQYF	TGTGCCAGCTCACCCCAGGGACAGGGGATCCGGGATACGCAGTATTTT	TRBD1	TRBV18	TRBJ2-3	NA
CASSVASSVRFGATGELFF	TGTGCCAGCAGCGTAGCCTCTAGCGTAAGATTCGGAGCCACCGGGGAGCTGTTTTTT	NA	TRBV9	TRBJ2-2	NA
CASRETAGYNEQFF	TGTGCCAGTAGGGAGACAGCGGGCTACAATGAGCAGTTCTTC	NA	TRBV19	TRBJ2-1	NA
CASSARMSTSGGAGETQYF	TGTGCCAGCAGTGCGCGAATGAGTACTAGCGGGGGGGCCGGAGAGACCCAGTACTTC	TRBD2	TRBV6-1	TRBJ2-5	NA
CASSPWGQGLGQPQHF	TGTGCCAGCAGTCCGTGGGGACAGGGCCTGGGTCAGCCCCAGCATTTT	TRBD1	TRBV28	TRBJ1-5	few
CASSAQGASNQPQHF	TGTGCCAGTAGCGCACAGGGTGCGAGCAATCAGCCCCAGCATTTT	NA	TRBV19	TRBJ1-5	NA
CASSPLQNQPQHF	TGTGCCAGCTCACCCTTACAGAATCAGCCCCAGCATTTT	NA	TRBV18	TRBJ1-5	NA
CASSQDGLAGGEQFF	TGCGCCAGCAGCCAAGATGGACTAGCGGGCGGTGAGCAGTTCTTC	TRBD2	TRBV4-3	TRBJ2-1	NA
CASSYSTTGRETQYF	TGTGCCAGCAGTTACTCGACAACAGGGCGGGAGACCCAGTACTTC	NA	TRBV6-2/TRBV6-3	TRBJ2-5	medium-sized
CASRQTSGRFYEQYF	TGTGCCAGCAGGCAAACTAGCGGGAGGTTTTATGAGCAGTACTTC	TRBD2	TRBV7-2	TRBJ2-7	NA
CASSFRGHSNQPQHF	TGTGCCAGCAGCTTCCGGGGACATAGCAATCAGCCCCAGCATTTT	NA	TRBV7-2	TRBJ1-5	NA
CASSITGGETQYF	TGTGCCAGTAGTATAACGGGGGGAGAGACCCAGTACTTC	TRBD2	TRBV19	TRBJ2-5	once
CASSPDRGWETQYF	TGTGCCAGCAGCCCAGACAGGGGCTGGGAGACCCAGTACTTC	TRBD1	TRBV11-2	TRBJ2-5	once
CASSHDSGTQETQYF	TGTGCCAGCAGCCATGATAGCGGAACTCAAGAGACCCAGTACTTC	NA	TRBV3-1/TRBV3-2	TRBJ2-5	NA
CASSFIKGLGRGTDTQYF	TGTGCCAGCAGCTTCATCAAGGGACTAGGGCGGGGTACAGATACGCAGTATTTT	TRBD2	TRBV11-2	TRBJ2-3	NA
CASSLAGTAEEKLFF	TGCGCCAGCAGCTTGGCCGGAACAGCTGAAGAAAAACTGTTTTTT	NA	TRBV5-1	TRBJ1-4	NA
CASSSGQGPYEQYF	TGTGCCAGCAGCTCGGGACAGGGACCCTACGAGCAGTACTTC	TRBD1	TRBV6-5	TRBJ2-7	NA
CASSLDGTRGYTF	TGCGCCAGCAGCTTGGACGGGACTAGAGGCTACACCTTC	NA	TRBV5-1	TRBJ1-2	few
CASSLSVRGKGEQYF	TGTGCCAGCAGCTTATCCGTCAGGGGGAAAGGCGAGCAGTACTTC	TRBD1	TRBV11-3	TRBJ2-7	NA
CASSLASGQSSYNEQFF	TGCGCCAGCAGCTTGGCTTCGGGACAGAGCTCCTACAATGAGCAGTTCTTC	TRBD1	TRBV5-1	TRBJ2-1	NA
CAISHQREGQDTQYF	TGTGCCATCAGCCATCAGCGGGAGGGCCAAGATACGCAGTATTTT	TRBD2	TRBV10-3	TRBJ2-3	NA
CASSAQGTGQPQHF	TGTGCCAGCAGTGCACAGGGCACGGGTCAGCCCCAGCATTTT	NA	TRBV2	TRBJ1-5	NA
CASSMGGGISMFF	TGTGCCAGTAGTATGGGGGGAGGGATTAGTATGTTCTTC	TRBD2	TRBV19	TRBJ2-1	NA
CASSLFSTARNEQFF	TGTGCCAGCAGCTTGTTTAGCACCGCTAGGAATGAGCAGTTCTTC	NA	TRBV7-2	TRBJ2-1	NA
CASSLAREYGYTF	TGTGCCAGCAGCTTGGCCCGGGAATATGGCTACACCTTC	NA	TRBV5-6	TRBJ1-2	few
CASSREGTKNIQYF	TGTGCCAGCAGTAGAGAGGGCACCAAAAACATTCAGTACTTC	NA	TRBV6-5	TRBJ2-4	NA
CASSFPSVGELFF	TGTGCCAGCAGCTTCCCTAGCGTCGGGGAGCTGTTTTTT	NA	TRBV7-9	TRBJ2-2	NA
CASSLNGVGQGFWETQYF	TGTGCCAGCAGTCTCAATGGGGTCGGACAGGGCTTTTGGGAGACCCAGTACTTC	TRBD1	TRBV27	TRBJ2-5	NA
CASSLDATGADRRETQYF	TGTGCCAGCAGCTTAGACGCGACAGGGGCTGACAGGAGGGAGACCCAGTACTTC	TRBD1	TRBV7-2	TRBJ2-5	NA
CSVGQGNSNQPQHF	TGCAGCGTAGGACAGGGGAATAGCAATCAGCCCCAGCATTTT	TRBD1	TRBV29-1	TRBJ1-5	once
CASSWVDRASEAFF	TGCGCCAGCAGCTGGGTGGACAGGGCTTCTGAAGCTTTCTTT	TRBD1	TRBV5-1	TRBJ1-1	NA
CASTRRQGGEQYF	TGTGCCAGCACCCGACGACAGGGAGGCGAGCAGTACTTC	NA	TRBV12-3/TRBV12-4	TRBJ2-7	NA
CASSQDATVSSGNTIYF	TGCGCCAGCAGCCAAGATGCGACAGTAAGCTCTGGAAACACCATATATTTT	NA	TRBV4-3	TRBJ1-3	once
CASSQTGGQPDTQYF	TGTGCCAGCAGCCAAACGGGGGGGCAGCCAGATACGCAGTATTTT	TRBD2	TRBV4-2	TRBJ2-3	NA
CASSYLSDRNSPLHF	TGTGCCAGCAGTTACTTATCTGACAGAAATTCACCCCTCCACTTT	NA	TRBV6-2/TRBV6-3	TRBJ1-6	NA
CAISGQGYRPTKYEQYF	TGTGCCATCAGTGGGCAGGGATACAGGCCAACGAAGTACGAGCAGTACTTC	NA	TRBV10-3	TRBJ2-7	NA
CASSLGTSGGEQYF	TGTGCCAGCAGTTTAGGGACTAGCGGAGGAGAGCAGTACTTC	TRBD2	TRBV27	TRBJ2-7	NA